The 30 T cell receptor beta chains listed next were all sequenced from one sample in a study of chemoradiotherapy in HPV16-positive cancers. Clones were sequenced by immunoSEQ multiplex PCR, and TCRdb holds only the in-frame ones, with some missing. The sample shows roughly 28,000 clones, around 84% of them seen only once. This material consisted of blood, taken from a patient who underwent chemoradiotherapy. These receptors were taken from a human donor with HPV-associated anogenital cancer.

The gene calls are TRBV27 and TRBJ1-1; perhaps TRBD1 as D (6 bases). CDR3 length: 11 amino acids. The germline gives CDR1 MNHEY, CDR2 SMNVEV (reference sequence). V was shortened by 7 bases and J by 4 bases, with 7 bases between the two germline ends. DNA for the CDR3: TGTGCCAGCATCAGGGGCACTGAAGCTTTCTTT. Amino acid sequence: CASIRGTEAFF.

The chain links TRBV9 to TRBJ1-1; maybe TRBD1 (5 bases). The CDR3 runs to 11 residues. Germline values: CDR1 SGDLS, CDR2 YYNGEE. V was trimmed by 7 bases and J by 9 bases, leaving 13 bases between them. The CDR3 DNA is TGTGCCAGCGGGGGGTTCAATCAAGCTTTCTTT. Its protein is CASGGFNQAFF.

The chain is built from TRBV28 and TRBJ2-5, with 13 bases identical to TRBD2. The germline V gene has CDR1 MDHEN and CDR2 SYDVKM. Trimming at V came to 7 bases and at J to 1 base, leaving 3 bases not matched to a gene. This CDR3 region has 15 residues. The CDR3: CASTRTSGGQETQYF. The CDR3 DNA reads as TGTGCCAGCACCCGGACTAGCGGGGGCCAAGAGACCCAGTACTTC. Variable domain in full (rest from reference TRBV28 and TRBJ2-5): DVKVTQSSRYLVKRTGEKVFLECVQDMDHENMFWYRQDPGLGLRLIYFSYDVKMKEKGDIPEGYSVSREKKERFSLILESASTNQTSMYLCASTRTSGGQETQYFGPGTRLLVL.

This chain connects TRBV7-2 to TRBJ2-3; perhaps TRBD1 as D (6 bases). With 2 bases removed from V and 1 base from J, the gap between germline ends came to 19 bases. From germline, CDR1 is SGHTA and CDR2 FQGNSA. This CDR3 contains 18 residues. The CDR3 loop is CASSLYVGASTGTDTQYF. The CDR3 coding sequence is TGTGCCAGCAGCTTATACGTGGGGGCCTCGACGGGCACAGATACGCAGTATTTT.

The chain carries TRBV2 and TRBJ2-3, with D perhaps TRBD1 (5 bases). From germline, CDR1 is SNHLY and CDR2 FYNNEI. The CDR3 sequence is 12 residues long. V lost 6 bases to trimming and J lost 8 bases, with 12 bases between them. CDR3 sequence: CASRKDRTTQYF. In nucleotides, the CDR3 is TGTGCCAGCAGGAAAGACAGAACTACGCAGTATTTT.

The CDR3 nucleotides are TGTGCCAGCACCTCCCGGGGGGGCCGGGAGCTGTTTTTT. Its translation: CASTSRGGRELFF. This chain joins TRBV6-5 and TRBJ2-2, with 8 bases lining up with TRBD2. V shed 7 bases and J 9 bases; nucleotides not matched to a gene: 7. Per the germline V gene, CDR1 is MNHEY and CDR2 is SVGAGI. This CDR3 has 13 amino acids.

The CDR3 DNA follows: TGCGCCAGCCGACAGGTAGTCCCGGATACGCAGTATTTT. Translated: CASRQVVPDTQYF. V gene TRBV5-1 combines with J gene TRBJ2-3; D possibly corresponds to TRBD1 (6 bases). Germline loops: CDR1 SGHRS, CDR2 YFSETQ. CDR3 length equals 13 residues. Trimming shortened V by 7 bases and J by 6 bases, and 15 bases separated the two germline ends.

As to this clone: Compared with germline, one end of the junction differs, possibly owing to a read error. In DNA, the CDR3 is TGTGCCAGCAGCTTAGGAGAGGCAGGGAAGCTCTTC. It is translated as CASSLGEAGKLF. The chain couples TRBV28 to TRBJ2-1; D may be TRBD1 (5 bases). The CDR3 consists of 12 residues. CDR1 is MDHEN and CDR2 is SYDVKM in the germline V gene.

The chain is built from TRBV15 and TRBJ1-4; D not resolved. This CDR3 spans 15 amino acids. The V end was cut by 1 base, the J end by 6 bases, with 12 bases between. Germline V gene lookup returns CDR1 LNHNV and CDR2 YYDKDF (reference sequence). CDR3 nucleotide sequence: TGTGCCACCAGCAGAGCCTTCGGGAAGGATGAAAAACTGTTTTTT. It specifies CATSRAFGKDEKLFF.

The rearrangement joins TRBV6-1 to TRBJ2-7; 8 nucleotides align to TRBD1. The V segment lost 2 bases and the J segment 3 bases; nucleotides outside the gene matches: 6. Germline V gives CDR1 MNHNS, CDR2 SASEGT. CDR3 length equals 15 residues. The CDR3 loop is CASSEFTGTGYEQYV. CDR3 nucleotide sequence: TGTGCCAGCAGTGAATTCACAGGGACAGGCTACGAGCAGTACGTC.

CDR3 sequence reads: CASSLARENGYTF. CDR3 nucleotides: TGCGCCAGCAGCTTGGCAAGGGAGAATGGCTACACCTTC. The V call is TRBV5-1, the J call TRBJ1-2; D is ambiguous. The V and J ends lost 0 bases and 6 bases respectively, with 9 bases between them. CDR3 length: 13 amino acids. Per germline, CDR1 SGHRS and CDR2 YFSETQ.

The rearrangement uses TRBV9 and TRBJ2-7; TRBD1 or TRBD2 may be the D gene (7 bases each). The CDR3 consists of 16 residues. In germline, CDR1 is SGDLS, CDR2 YYNGEE. The germline V and J ends were trimmed by 4 bases and 0 bases, with 17 bases remaining between them. The CDR3 DNA is TGTGCCAGCAGCCCAGGGGGGGACTTCAGCTCCTACGAGCAGTACTTC. Translating it yields CASSPGGDFSSYEQYF.

The gene calls are TRBV19 and TRBJ1-5, with a possible D match to TRBD1 (6 bases). Germline values: CDR1 LNHDA, CDR2 SQIVND (reference sequence). Between the trimmed V and J ends, which lost 4 bases and 9 bases, there was a span of 13 bases. This CDR3 is 13 amino acids long. CDR3 DNA: TGTGCCAGTAGTACCACAGGGATCGGGCCCCAGCATTTT. This sequence encodes CASSTTGIGPQHF. The full variable domain, with the rest looked up from reference TRBV19 and TRBJ1-5, is DGGITQSPKYLFRKEGQNVTLSCEQNLNHDAMYWYRQDPGQGLRLIYYSQIVNDFQKGDIAEGYSVSREKKESFPLTVTSAQKNPTAFYLCASSTTGIGPQHFGDGTRLSIL.

This clone was seen once. The chain carries TRBV5-6 and TRBJ1-2; the D is unclear. Germline CDR1 and CDR2: SGHDT and YYEEEE. V was trimmed by 1 base and J by 2 bases, leaving 12 bases between them. The CDR3 consists of 15 residues. CDR3 sequence reads: CASSLRYRPNYGYTF. The CDR3 nucleotides read TGTGCCAGCAGCTTGAGGTACAGACCGAACTATGGCTACACCTTC.

This clone has more than one count but fewer than ten. The V gene is TRBV7-9, the J gene TRBJ2-4; a possible D gene is TRBD2 (6 bases). The CDR3 has 12 amino acids. The V end was cut by 3 bases, the J end by 6 bases, with 6 bases between. The V gene's germline CDR1 is SEHNR and CDR2 FQNEAQ (reference sequence). In nucleotides, the CDR3 is TGTGCCAGCAGCTTGGGGGGAAACATTCAGTACTTC. Its translation is CASSLGGNIQYF.

The rearrangement uses TRBV6-1 and TRBJ2-3; the D gene could be TRBD1 or TRBD2 (5 bases each). Germline assignment: CDR1 MNHNS and CDR2 SASEGT. V was pared by 1 base and J by 4 bases, with 15 bases between. The CDR3 covers 16 residues. CDR3 sequence (DNA): TGTGCCAGCAGTGAAGGACTATGGGGCGAGGCAGATACGCAGTATTTT. This translates into CASSEGLWGEADTQYF.

The rearrangement uses TRBV14 and TRBJ2-7; D call uncertain. Germline CDR1 and CDR2: SGHDN and FVKESK. This CDR3 is built from 15 residues. Trimming shortened V by 1 base and J by 2 bases, and 12 bases separated the two germline ends. CDR3 in amino acids: CASSQAETPPYEQYF. The CDR3 DNA follows: TGTGCCAGCAGCCAAGCAGAGACTCCACCCTACGAGCAGTACTTC.

J is TRBJ1-1 and V is TRBV14; D perhaps matches TRBD1 (5 bases). CDR1 is SGHDN, CDR2 FVKESK, per germline. CDR3 length equals 15 residues. Trimming shortened V by 1 base and J by 7 bases, and 16 bases separated the two germline ends. The CDR3 DNA is TGTGCCAGCAGCCAAGCCCCCCCACCTACAGGTGAAGCTTTCTTT. This sequence encodes CASSQAPPPTGEAFF.

This clone has a handful of counts. This chain joins TRBV7-9 and TRBJ1-5, with 7 bases fitting TRBD1. The ends lost 5 bases at V and 1 base at J; junction bases unmatched: 2. The CDR3 covers 14 residues. Germline lookup yields CDR1 SEHNR and CDR2 FQNEAQ (reference sequence). CDR3 residues: CASSRQGSNQPQHF. The CDR3 nucleotides are TGTGCCAGCAGCAGACAGGGAAGCAATCAGCCCCAGCATTTT.

This clone was picked up one time. The gene calls are TRBV11-2 and TRBJ1-1, with D tentatively TRBD1 (6 bases). This CDR3 has 14 residues. CDR1 and CDR2 (germline): SGHAT, FQNNGV. Trimming left V 5 bases short and J 5 bases short, with 15 bases between. The CDR3: CASSLPGRGTEAFF. The CDR3 DNA sequence: TGTGCCAGCAGCCTCCCCGGAAGGGGGACTGAAGCTTTCTTT.

The CDR3: CASSSTMGYTF. CDR3 sequence (DNA): TGTGCCAGCAGCTCCACTATGGGCTACACCTTC. The rearrangement links TRBV7-2 to TRBJ1-2, with D unclear. V was shortened by 4 bases and J by 8 bases, with 8 bases between the two germline ends. From germline, CDR1 is SGHTA and CDR2 FQGNSA. The CDR3 extends over 11 amino acids.

The chain uses TRBV9 and TRBJ1-5; D uncertain. The CDR3 has 16 residues. V lost 3 bases and J 4 bases, leaving 17 bases between the germline ends. In germline, CDR1 is SGDLS, CDR2 YYNGEE. CDR3 coding DNA: TGTGCCAGCAGCGCGGCACCAGCAAAAACGAATCAGCCCCAGCATTTT. Its protein is CASSAAPAKTNQPQHF.

The V call is TRBV7-9, the J call TRBJ2-6; D might be TRBD2 (6 bases). The CDR3 has 16 residues. Trimming took 3 bases from V and 0 from J, leaving 9 bases between them. Germline V gives CDR1 SEHNR, CDR2 FQNEAQ (reference sequence). The chain's CDR3 is CASSFMGGSGANVLTF. As DNA, the CDR3 is TGTGCCAGCAGCTTTATGGGGGGCTCTGGGGCCAACGTCCTGACTTTC. The full variable domain, rest sourced from reference TRBV7-9 and TRBJ2-6, is DTGVSQNPRHKITKRGQNVTFRCDPISEHNRLYWYRQTLGQGPEFLTYFQNEAQLEKSRLLSDRFSAERPKGSFSTLEIQRTEQGDSAMYLCASSFMGGSGANVLTFGAGSRLTVL.

This rearrangement joins TRBV19 to TRBJ2-2; 8 bases agree with TRBD1. Looked up from germline, CDR1 is LNHDA and CDR2 is SQIVND (reference sequence). This CDR3 contains 14 residues. V dropped 2 bases and J dropped 7; count of bases not matched to a gene: 3. For the CDR3, the DNA is TGTGCCAGTAGTATACAGGGGGCGAACGGGGAGCTGTTTTTT. It yields the protein CASSIQGANGELFF.

The chain combines TRBV13 with TRBJ1-2, with TRBD1 identical over 7 bases. V lost 5 bases and J lost 8; bases outside the gene matches: 8. This CDR3 has 13 residues. Germline V gives CDR1 PRHDT, CDR2 FYEKMQ (reference sequence). This CDR3 is CASSGRQGGGYTF. DNA of the CDR3: TGTGCCAGCAGCGGGAGGCAGGGGGGAGGCTACACCTTC.

V and J are TRBV19 and TRBJ2-1; 11 bases align to TRBD1. Germline V gene lookup returns CDR1 LNHDA and CDR2 SQIVND (reference sequence). The CDR3 spans 16 residues. J gave up 8 bases and V 5 bases, and 11 bases lay outside the gene matches. The CDR3 is CASSPRTGGVMDEQFF. DNA for the CDR3: TGTGCCAGTAGTCCTAGGACAGGGGGCGTGATGGATGAGCAGTTCTTC.

This chain links TRBV7-9 with TRBJ2-1, with 13 nucleotides matching TRBD2. From germline, CDR1 is SEHNR and CDR2 FQNEAQ (reference sequence). This CDR3 comprises 15 residues. Unmatched junction bases numbered 7, after V lost 6 bases and J lost 8 bases. This CDR3 is CASRKTSGGAYEQFF. In nucleotides, the CDR3 is TGTGCCAGCAGAAAAACTAGCGGGGGGGCCTATGAGCAGTTCTTC.

J is TRBJ1-1 and V is TRBV5-1; D not certain. The CDR3 is 14 amino acids. Germline loops: CDR1 SGHRS, CDR2 YFSETQ. Deletions cut 5 bases from V and 4 bases from J, with 15 bases between. The CDR3, as DNA: TGCGCCAGCAGTTGGACGGGAAGTGTCACTGAAGCTTTCTTT. It codes for CASSWTGSVTEAFF.

The chain has TRBV6-6 and TRBJ1-5, with 7 positions matching TRBD1. J gave up 4 bases and V 5 bases, and 5 bases lay outside the gene matches. This CDR3 has 14 amino acids. CDR1 MNHNY and CDR2 SVGAGI come from the germline V gene (reference sequence). The CDR3 is CASSPGGTNQPQHF. In DNA, the CDR3 is TGTGCCAGCAGTCCAGGGGGAACAAATCAGCCCCAGCATTTT.

This rearrangement joins TRBV7-8 to TRBJ2-4; TRBD1 matches 10 bases. The ends lost 2 bases at V and 7 bases at J; junction bases unmatched: 5. Per the germline V gene, CDR1 is SGHVS and CDR2 is FQNEAQ. The CDR3 covers 15 residues. CDR3 sequence: CASSLSGTGVNIQYF. CDR3 nucleotides: TGTGCCAGCAGCTTATCCGGGACAGGGGTGAACATTCAGTACTTC. Full variable domain (missing parts from reference TRBV7-8 and TRBJ2-4): GAGVSQSPRYKVAKRGQDVALRCDPISGHVSLFWYQQALGQGPEFLTYFQNEAQLDKSGLPSDRFFAERPEGSVSTLKIQRTQQEDSAVYLCASSLSGTGVNIQYFGAGTRLSVL.